This T cell receptor beta chain was sequenced in a study of T-cell memory formation after mild COVID-19. Study context: The two donors had largely donor-specific TCR clusters. Study-level findings and limits: Cross-reactive memory apparently joined, as some responding clones appeared in pre-infection memory.

Using its own MiXCR run on the 5' RACE reads, TCRdb lists one record per CDR3 protein. This table holds about 400,000 distinct CDR3 sequences, under 15% found once. This CDR3 contains 14 residues. V lost 7 bases and J lost 11, with 21 bases in between. Comments on this clonotype: The antigen remains undetermined.

The source material was PBMCs or a T cell subset sorted from them (not recorded which). The V call is TRBV12-3 or TRBV12-4, the J call TRBJ1-5; D is undetermined. This receptor was taken from a man aged 18 to 30 who had mild COVID-19 (a few samples of this study predate the infection). Cell type and time point are not known. Here the CDR3 DNA reads TGTGCCAGCATCAAAACTCCCGGGGTCGCGGCCCAGCATTTT. It yields the protein CASIKTPGVAAQHF.